This TCR beta chain is from a study of blood T cell repertoires in COVID-19. Patients from Seattle were sampled longitudinally, starting during active infection. TCRdb's copy holds only in-frame clones and misses some; the assay was immunoSEQ multiplex PCR. The sample lists about 300,000 clones, roughly 90% occurring once. The receptor was derived from a woman under 40 with COVID-19, enrolled during active disease. The material sequenced was peripheral blood.

This chain's CDR3 is CAWSVGNSGSRFF. The CDR3 nucleotides are TGTGCCTGGAGTGTTGGTAATAGCGGGAGTCGGTTCTTC. The chain employs TRBV30 and TRBJ2-1, with 9 nucleotides matching TRBD2. The germline V gene has CDR1 GTSNPN and CDR2 SVGIG (reference sequence). The V segment lost 0 bases and the J segment 15 bases; nucleotides outside the gene matches: 9. This CDR3 is built from 13 residues.